The 2 T cell receptor beta chains below come from one sample, sequenced in a study of OX40 agonist ivuxolimab in advanced cancers. Using immunoSEQ multiplex PCR, the repertoire was profiled, and TCRdb retains in-frame clones only, with some absent. The sample includes nearly 70,000 clones, roughly 84% of them seen just once. Sequenced material: CD4+ or CD8+ T cells sorted from blood, taken in a trial of the OX40 agonist ivuxolimab. These receptors all come from an adult with an advanced solid tumor such as melanoma, head and neck, liver or kidney cancer.

In its sample, this clone was seen once. The chain uses TRBV6-5 and TRBJ2-3, with D unresolved. Germline V gene lookup returns CDR1 MNHEY and CDR2 SVGAGI. The length of the CDR3 is 11 residues. Trimming cost V 6 bases and J 5 bases, with 6 bases left between them. The CDR3 loop reads CASRTLDTQYF. In nucleotides, the CDR3 is TGTGCCAGCAGGACGCTAGATACGCAGTATTTT.

The V call is TRBV13, the J call TRBJ2-5; the D gene is possibly TRBD2 (5 bases). The germline V and J ends were trimmed by 0 bases and 4 bases, with 6 bases remaining between them. The CDR3 is 13 residues long. CDR1 and CDR2 from the germline V gene are PRHDT and FYEKMQ (reference sequence). Written as DNA, the CDR3 is TGTGCCAGCAGCTTAGGCGCGGGAGAGACCCAGTACTTC. Protein sequence: CASSLGAGETQYF.